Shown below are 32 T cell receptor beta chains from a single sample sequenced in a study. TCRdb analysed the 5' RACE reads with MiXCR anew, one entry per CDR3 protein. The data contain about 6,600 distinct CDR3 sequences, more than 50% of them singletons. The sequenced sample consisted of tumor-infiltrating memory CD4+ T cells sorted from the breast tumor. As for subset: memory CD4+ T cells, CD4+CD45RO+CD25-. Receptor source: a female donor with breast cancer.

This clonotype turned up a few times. CDR3 nucleotides: TGCGCCAGCAGCCCAATCTCCAACCCGGAGACCCAGTACTTC. It encodes CASSPISNPETQYF. The genes are TRBV5-1 and TRBJ2-5; D gene ambiguous. CDR1 and CDR2 (germline): SGHRS, YFSETQ. The V end lost 4 bases, the J end lost 5 bases, and 15 bases lay between the germline ends. CDR3 size: 14 residues.

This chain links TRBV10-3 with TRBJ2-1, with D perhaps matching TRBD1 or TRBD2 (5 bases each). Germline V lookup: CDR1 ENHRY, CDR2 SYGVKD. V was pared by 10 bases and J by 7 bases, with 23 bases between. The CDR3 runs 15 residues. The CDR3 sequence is CATTRGEQFGNEQFF. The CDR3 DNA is TGTGCCACGACAAGGGGAGAGCAATTCGGGAATGAGCAGTTCTTC.

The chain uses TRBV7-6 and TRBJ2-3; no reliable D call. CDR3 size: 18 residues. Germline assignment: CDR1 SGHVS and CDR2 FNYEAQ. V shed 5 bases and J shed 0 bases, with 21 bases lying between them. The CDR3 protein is CASSLLGGTYTSTDTQYF. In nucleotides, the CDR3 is TGTGCCAGCAGCCTTTTAGGCGGCACTTATACTAGCACAGATACGCAGTATTTT.

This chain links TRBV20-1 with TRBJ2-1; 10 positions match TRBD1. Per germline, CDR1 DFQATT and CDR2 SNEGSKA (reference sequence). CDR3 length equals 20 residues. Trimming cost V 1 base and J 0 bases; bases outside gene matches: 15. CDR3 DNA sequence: TGCAGTGCTAGAGCGACATTAAAAAGACAGGGGGCCGGCTCCTACAATGAGCAGTTCTTC. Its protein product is CSARATLKRQGAGSYNEQFF.

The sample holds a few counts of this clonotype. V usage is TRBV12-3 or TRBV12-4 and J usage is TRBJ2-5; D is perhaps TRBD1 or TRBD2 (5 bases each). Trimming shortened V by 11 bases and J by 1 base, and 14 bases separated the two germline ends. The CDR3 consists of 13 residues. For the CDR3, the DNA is TGTGCCGTGACAGTGGGGGTCCAAGAGACCCAGTACTTC. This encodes CAVTVGVQETQYF.

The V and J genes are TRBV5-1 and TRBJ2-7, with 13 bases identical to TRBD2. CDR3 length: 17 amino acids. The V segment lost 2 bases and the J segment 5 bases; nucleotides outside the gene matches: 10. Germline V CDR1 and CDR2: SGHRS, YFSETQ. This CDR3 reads CASSFTAGTSGIHEQYF. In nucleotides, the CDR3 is TGCGCCAGCAGCTTCACAGCCGGGACTAGCGGGATCCACGAGCAGTACTTC. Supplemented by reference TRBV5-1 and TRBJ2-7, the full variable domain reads KAGVTQTPRYLIKTRGQQVTLSCSPISGHRSVSWYQQTPGQGLQFLFEYFSETQRNKGNFPGRFSGRQFSNSRSEMNVSTLELGDSALYLCASSFTAGTSGIHEQYFGPGTRLTVT.

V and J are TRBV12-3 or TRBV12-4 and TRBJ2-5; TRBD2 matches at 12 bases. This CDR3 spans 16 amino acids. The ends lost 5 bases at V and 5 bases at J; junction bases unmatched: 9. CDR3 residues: CASSPLAGGLGETQYF. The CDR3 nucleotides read TGTGCCAGCAGTCCCCTAGCGGGGGGGCTGGGGGAGACCCAGTACTTC.

CDR3 nucleotides: TGTGCCAGCAGTTACACGCGGCTTGGGGCCCAGTACTTC. Translation: CASSYTRLGAQYF. The gene calls are TRBV6-5 and TRBJ2-5; D not resolved. There are 13 residues in the CDR3. V was clipped by 2 bases and J by 9 bases, with 13 bases between them. Germline V gene sequence: CDR1 MNHEY, CDR2 SVGAGI.

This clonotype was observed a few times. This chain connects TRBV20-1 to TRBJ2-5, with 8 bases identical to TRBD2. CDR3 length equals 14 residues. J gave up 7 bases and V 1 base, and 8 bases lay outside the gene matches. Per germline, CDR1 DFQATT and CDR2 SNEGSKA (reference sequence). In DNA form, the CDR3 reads TGCAGTGCTAGAGCTAGACTAGCGATCGGGACCCAGTACTTC. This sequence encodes CSARARLAIGTQYF.

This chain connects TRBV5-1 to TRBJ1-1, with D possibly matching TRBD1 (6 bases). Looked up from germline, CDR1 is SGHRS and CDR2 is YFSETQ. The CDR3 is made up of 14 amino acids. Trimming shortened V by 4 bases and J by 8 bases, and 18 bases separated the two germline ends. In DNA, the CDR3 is TGCGCCAGCAGCCTGGGACACGGGGCCGGGGAAGCTTTCTTT. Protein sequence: CASSLGHGAGEAFF.

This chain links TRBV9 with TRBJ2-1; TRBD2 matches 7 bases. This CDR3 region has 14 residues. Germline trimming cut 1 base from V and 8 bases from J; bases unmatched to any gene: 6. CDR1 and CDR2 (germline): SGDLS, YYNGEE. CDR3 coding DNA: TGTGCCAGCAGCGTATCCGGGAGGATGGATGAGCAGTTCTTC. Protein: CASSVSGRMDEQFF.

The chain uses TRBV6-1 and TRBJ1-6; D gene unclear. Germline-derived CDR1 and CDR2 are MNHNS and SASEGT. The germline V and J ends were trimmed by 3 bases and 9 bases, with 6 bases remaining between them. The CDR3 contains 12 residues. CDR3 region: CASSDLRSPLHF. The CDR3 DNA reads TGTGCCAGCAGTGATCTTCGTTCACCCCTCCACTTT.

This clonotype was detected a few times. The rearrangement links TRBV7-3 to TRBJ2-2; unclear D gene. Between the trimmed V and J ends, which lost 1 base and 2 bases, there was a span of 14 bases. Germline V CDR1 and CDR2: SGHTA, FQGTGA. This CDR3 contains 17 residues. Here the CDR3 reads CASSLNANGPNTGELFF. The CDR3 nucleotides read TGTGCCAGCAGCTTAAACGCCAACGGGCCCAACACCGGGGAGCTGTTTTTT.

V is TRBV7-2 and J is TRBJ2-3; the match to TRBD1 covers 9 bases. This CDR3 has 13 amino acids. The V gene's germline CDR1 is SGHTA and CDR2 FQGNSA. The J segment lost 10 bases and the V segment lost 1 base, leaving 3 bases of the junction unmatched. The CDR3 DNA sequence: TGTGCCAGCAGCTTAGTTGGGACAGGGTCGCAGTATTTT. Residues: CASSLVGTGSQYF.

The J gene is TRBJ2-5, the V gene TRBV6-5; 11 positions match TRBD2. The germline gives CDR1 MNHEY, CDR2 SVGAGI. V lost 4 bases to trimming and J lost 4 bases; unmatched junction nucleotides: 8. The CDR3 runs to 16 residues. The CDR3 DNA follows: TGTGCCAGCAGTTCCACCGGGACTAGCGGAGCAGAGACCCAGTACTTC. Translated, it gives CASSSTGTSGAETQYF.

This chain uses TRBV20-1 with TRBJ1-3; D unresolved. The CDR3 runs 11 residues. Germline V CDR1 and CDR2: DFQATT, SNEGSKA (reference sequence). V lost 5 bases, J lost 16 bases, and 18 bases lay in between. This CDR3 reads CSAETMDRPYF. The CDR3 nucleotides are TGCAGTGCTGAAACGATGGACCGACCCTATTTT.

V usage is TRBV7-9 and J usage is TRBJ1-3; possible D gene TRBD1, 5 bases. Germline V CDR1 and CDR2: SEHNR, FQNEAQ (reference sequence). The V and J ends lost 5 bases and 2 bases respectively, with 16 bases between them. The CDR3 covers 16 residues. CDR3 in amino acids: CASSPRPAGPGNTIYF. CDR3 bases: TGTGCCAGCAGCCCCCGACCGGCAGGGCCTGGAAACACCATATATTTT.

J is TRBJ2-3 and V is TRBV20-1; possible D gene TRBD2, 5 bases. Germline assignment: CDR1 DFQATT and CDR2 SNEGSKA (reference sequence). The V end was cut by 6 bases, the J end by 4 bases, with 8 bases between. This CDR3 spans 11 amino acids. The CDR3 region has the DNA TGCAGTGCCATCGGGGCAGATACGCAGTATTTT. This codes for CSAIGADTQYF.

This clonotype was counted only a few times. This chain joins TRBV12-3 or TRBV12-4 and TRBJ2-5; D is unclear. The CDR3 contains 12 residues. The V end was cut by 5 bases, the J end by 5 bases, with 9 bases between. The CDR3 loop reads CASSLNLETQYF. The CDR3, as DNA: TGTGCCAGCAGTCTAAACTTGGAGACCCAGTACTTC.

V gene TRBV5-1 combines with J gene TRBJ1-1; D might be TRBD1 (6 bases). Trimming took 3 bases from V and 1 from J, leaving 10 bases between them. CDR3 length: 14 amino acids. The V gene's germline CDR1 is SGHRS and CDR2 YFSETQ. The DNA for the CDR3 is TGCGCCAGCAGCTCGCAGGGGTGGAACACTGAAGCTTTCTTT. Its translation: CASSSQGWNTEAFF.

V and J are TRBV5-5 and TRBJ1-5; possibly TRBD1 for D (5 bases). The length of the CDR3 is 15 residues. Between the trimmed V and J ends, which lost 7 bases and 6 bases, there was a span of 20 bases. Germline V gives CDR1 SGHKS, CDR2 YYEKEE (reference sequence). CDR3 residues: CASGAGLLEGQPQHF. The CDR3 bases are TGTGCCAGCGGGGCGGGGCTATTGGAGGGTCAGCCCCAGCATTTT.

CDR3 region: CASSGPVAGAAYNEQFF. As DNA, the CDR3 is TGTGCCAGCAGCGGACCCGTGGCCGGGGCAGCCTACAATGAGCAGTTCTTC. The V and J genes are TRBV7-2 and TRBJ2-1; D possibly uses TRBD1 or TRBD2 (5 bases each). The CDR3 is made up of 17 amino acids. V lost 5 bases and J lost 2, with 19 bases in between. Germline assignment: CDR1 SGHTA and CDR2 FQGNSA.

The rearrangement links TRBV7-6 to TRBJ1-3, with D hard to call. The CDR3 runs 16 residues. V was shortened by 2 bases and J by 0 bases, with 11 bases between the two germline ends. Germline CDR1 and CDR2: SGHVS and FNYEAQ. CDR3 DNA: TGTGCCAGCAGCTTATTATCTCGGGGCTCTGGAAACACCATATATTTT. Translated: CASSLLSRGSGNTIYF. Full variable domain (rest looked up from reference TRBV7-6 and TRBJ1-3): GAGVSQSPRYKVTKRGQDVALRCDPISGHVSLYWYRQALGQGPEFLTYFNYEAQQDKSGLPNDRFSAERPEGSISTLTIQRTEQRDSAMYRCASSLLSRGSGNTIYFGEGSWLTVV.

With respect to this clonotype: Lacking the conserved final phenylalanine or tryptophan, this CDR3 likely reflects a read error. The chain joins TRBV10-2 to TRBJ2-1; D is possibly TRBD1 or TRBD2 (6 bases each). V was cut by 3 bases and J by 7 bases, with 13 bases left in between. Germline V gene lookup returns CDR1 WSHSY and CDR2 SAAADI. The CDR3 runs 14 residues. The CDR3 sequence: CASSDRGAVNEQFL. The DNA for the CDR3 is TGCGCCAGCAGTGATAGGGGGGCCGTAAATGAGCAGTTCCTC.

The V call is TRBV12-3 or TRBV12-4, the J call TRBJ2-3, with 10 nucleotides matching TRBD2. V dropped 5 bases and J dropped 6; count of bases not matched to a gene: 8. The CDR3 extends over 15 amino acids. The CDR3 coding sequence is TGTGCCAGCAGTCCAACCCTACTAGCGGGGGATACGCAGTATTTT. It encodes CASSPTLLAGDTQYF.

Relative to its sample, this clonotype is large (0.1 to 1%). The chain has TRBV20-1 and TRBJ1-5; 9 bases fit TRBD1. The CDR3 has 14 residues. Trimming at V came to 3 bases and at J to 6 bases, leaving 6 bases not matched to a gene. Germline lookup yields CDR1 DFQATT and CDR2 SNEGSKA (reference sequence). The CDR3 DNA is TGCAGTGCTAGTAGGACAGGGGTGAGTCAGCCCCAGCATTTT. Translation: CSASRTGVSQPQHF.

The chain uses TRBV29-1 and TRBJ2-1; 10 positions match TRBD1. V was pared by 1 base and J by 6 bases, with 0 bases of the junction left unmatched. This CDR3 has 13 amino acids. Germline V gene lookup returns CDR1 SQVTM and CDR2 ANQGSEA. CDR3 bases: TGCAGCGTTGAAGGGACAGGGGGCAATGAGCAGTTCTTC. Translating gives CSVEGTGGNEQFF.

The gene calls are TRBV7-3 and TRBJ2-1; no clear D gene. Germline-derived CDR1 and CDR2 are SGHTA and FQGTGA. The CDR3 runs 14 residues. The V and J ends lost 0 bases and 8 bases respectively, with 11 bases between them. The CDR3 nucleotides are TGTGCCAGCAGCTTAACGACGACAAATCATGAGCAGTTCTTC. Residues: CASSLTTTNHEQFF.

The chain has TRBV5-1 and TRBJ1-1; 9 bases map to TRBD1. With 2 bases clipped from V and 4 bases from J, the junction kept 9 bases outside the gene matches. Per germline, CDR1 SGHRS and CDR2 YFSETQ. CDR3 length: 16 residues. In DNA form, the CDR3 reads TGCGCCAGCAGCTTCGGGACAGGGCGTGTGAGCACTGAAGCTTTCTTT. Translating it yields CASSFGTGRVSTEAFF.

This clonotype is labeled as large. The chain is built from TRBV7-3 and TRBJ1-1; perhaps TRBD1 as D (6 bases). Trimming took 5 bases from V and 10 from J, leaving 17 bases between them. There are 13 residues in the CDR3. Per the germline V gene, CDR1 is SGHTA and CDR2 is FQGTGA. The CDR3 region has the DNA TGTGCCAGCAGCCCGGAAGGGGGGCGCGGAGCTTTCTTT. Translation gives CASSPEGGRGAFF.

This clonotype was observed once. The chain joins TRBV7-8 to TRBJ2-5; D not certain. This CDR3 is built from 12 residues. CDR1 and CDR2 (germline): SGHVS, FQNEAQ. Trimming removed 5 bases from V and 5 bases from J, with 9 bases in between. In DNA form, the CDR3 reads TGTGCCAGCAGCGACCGACGGGAGACCCAGTACTTC. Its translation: CASSDRRETQYF. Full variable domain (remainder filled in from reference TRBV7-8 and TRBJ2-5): GAGVSQSPRYKVAKRGQDVALRCDPISGHVSLFWYQQALGQGPEFLTYFQNEAQLDKSGLPSDRFFAERPEGSVSTLKIQRTQQEDSAVYLCASSDRRETQYFGPGTRLLVL.

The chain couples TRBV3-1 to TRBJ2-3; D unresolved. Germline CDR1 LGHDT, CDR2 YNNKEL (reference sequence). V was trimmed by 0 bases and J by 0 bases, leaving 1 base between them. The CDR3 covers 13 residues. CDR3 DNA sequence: TGTGCCAGCAGCCAAGATAGCACAGATACGCAGTATTTT. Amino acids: CASSQDSTDTQYF.